The rows below give T cell receptor beta chains drawn from one sample of a study of cytomegalovirus exposure and HLA in healthy donors. Clones were read by immunoSEQ multiplex PCR, and TCRdb kept only the in-frame ones, dropping some. This sample's clone table lists 70,000 or so clones. Material for sequencing was PBMCs. These receptor sequences come from a female donor in good health and CMV-seropositive. CDR3s include the opening cysteine and the closing phenylalanine or tryptophan. The D gene is left open where the match is weak. The size entry is marked missing in some rows and otherwise reads once, few, many or a size class.

J | V | size | D | DNA | CDR3
TRBJ2-7 | TRBV15 | . | . | TGTGCCACCAGCAGAGATCCCGGGGGAGATGCCTACGAGCAGTACTTC | CATSRDPGGDAYEQYF
TRBJ2-7 | TRBV5-6 | . | . | TGTGCCAGCAGCTTGAGAGGGACCTACGAGCAGTACTTC | CASSLRGTYEQYF
TRBJ2-7 | TRBV19 | . | . | TGTGCCAGTAGTAAAAGACAGGCCGGTAGCGCCTACGAGCAGTACTTC | CASSKRQAGSAYEQYF
TRBJ2-1 | TRBV6-1 | . | TRBD2 | TGTGCCAGCAGGCCGGGACTAGCGAACAATGAGCAGTTCTTC | CASRPGLANNEQFF
TRBJ1-1 | TRBV19 | . | . | TGTGCCAGTAGTATAAGGGACATTACGATGAACACTGAAGCTTTCTTT | CASSIRDITMNTEAFF
TRBJ2-1 | TRBV30 | . | . | TGTGCCTGGAGTGTTCTAGGCGGGGGCACCCACAATGAGCAGTTCTTC | CAWSVLGGGTHNEQFF
TRBJ1-5 | TRBV9 | . | . | TGTGCCAGCAGTCAGATGGGCAATCAGCCCCAGCATTTT | CASSQMGNQPQHF
TRBJ1-5 | TRBV19 | . | . | TGTGCCAGTTCTGAGTCACTCAATCAGCCCCAGCATTTT | CASSESLNQPQHF
TRBJ1-1 | TRBV18 | . | TRBD1 | TGTGCCAGCTCACGGCAGACAGGGGGAGGGACTGAAGCTTTCTTT | CASSRQTGGGTEAFF
TRBJ1-2 | TRBV5-1 | . | . | TGCGCCAGCAGCTTGACTGACTATGGCTACACCTTC | CASSLTDYGYTF
TRBJ2-1 | TRBV6-1 | . | . | TGTGCCAGCAGTGAAGCCGGGAGCTACAATGAGCAGTTCTTC | CASSEAGSYNEQFF
TRBJ1-4 | TRBV20-1 | . | . | TGCAGTGCTAGAAGCGTAGGAAAACTGTTTTTT | CSARSVGKLFF
TRBJ2-5 | TRBV7-2 | . | . | TGTGCCAGCAGCTTAGTGGGATCAGGAGGGGAGACCCAGTACTTC | CASSLVGSGGETQYF
TRBJ2-1 | TRBV19 | . | . | TGTGCCAGTAGTAACGGACTTATGCGGAATGAGCAGTTCTTC | CASSNGLMRNEQFF
TRBJ2-7 | TRBV30 | . | TRBD1 | TGTGCCTGGAGGAACACAGGGGGTGCCCACGAGCAGTACTTC | CAWRNTGGAHEQYF
TRBJ2-7 | TRBV27 | . | . | TGTGCCAGCCGTCAAAGTGAGAAGGCTAGCGTTGGCGAGCAGTACTTC | CASRQSEKASVGEQYF
TRBJ1-3 | TRBV4-3 | . | TRBD1 | TGCGCCAGCAGCGCAGGGACAGGGCCAGGAAACACCATATATTTT | CASSAGTGPGNTIYF
TRBJ1-2 | TRBV10-1 | . | TRBD1 | TGCGCCAGCACAGGGACAGGGAGTGCCCACACCTTC | CASTGTGSAHTF
TRBJ1-1 | TRBV10-3 | . | . | TGTGCCATCAGTGTGGGGAGCCTAGGCACTGAAGCTTTCTTT | CAISVGSLGTEAFF
TRBJ2-3 | TRBV2 | . | TRBD1 | TGTGCCAGCAACCGGGACAGGGGAGCAGATACGCAGTATTTT | CASNRDRGADTQYF
TRBJ2-1 | TRBV6-5 | . | . | TGTGCCAGCAGTTACCAGCTCTCGGGTGAGCAGTTCTTC | CASSYQLSGEQFF
TRBJ2-3 | TRBV5-4 | . | TRBD1 | TGTGCCAGCAGCTTGTTAAGCGGGACAGGGACAGATACGCAGTATTTT | CASSLLSGTGTDTQYF
TRBJ2-5 | TRBV5-1 | . | . | TGCGCCAGCAGCTTGGTTCCAGGGGCGGTCCAAGAGACCCAGTACTTC | CASSLVPGAVQETQYF
TRBJ2-3 | TRBV5-1 | . | TRBD1 | TGCGCCAGCAGCAACGGACAGGGTCGGGTCACAGATACGCAGTATTTT | CASSNGQGRVTDTQYF
TRBJ1-2 | TRBV7-2 | . | TRBD1 | TGTGCCAGCAGCTCGGGACAGGGGGCAGGGAGCTATGGCTACACCTTC | CASSSGQGAGSYGYTF
TRBJ1-5 | TRBV28 | . | . | TGTGCCAGCAGTTTGGAGGTGGAGGGCCAGCCCCAGCATTTT | CASSLEVEGQPQHF
TRBJ2-7 | TRBV29-1 | . | TRBD1 | TGCAGCGTTGAACGGTGTTTAAAAGGACAGGGATCTTGGGGGTACTTC | CSVERCLKGQGSWGYF
TRBJ2-3 | TRBV5-5 | . | TRBD2 | TGTGCCAGCAGCCGGCGGGCTAGCGGGGGGGCGGATACGCAGTATTTT | CASSRRASGGADTQYF
TRBJ2-7 | TRBV9 | . | TRBD2 | TGTGCCAGCAGCGCAGCGACTAGCGGGGGGAAAACAGCCTACGAGCAGTACTTC | CASSAATSGGKTAYEQYF
TRBJ1-4 | TRBV5-4 | . | . | TGTGCCAGCAGCTTGCAGGGCGGCGGGAACGAAAAACTGTTTTTT | CASSLQGGGNEKLFF
TRBJ1-5 | TRBV5-6 | medium-sized | TRBD1 | TGTGCCAGCAGCGTTATAGGGGGCGGTCAGCCCCAGCATTTT | CASSVIGGGQPQHF
TRBJ2-2 | TRBV7-3 | . | TRBD2 | TGTGCCAGCAGCTTAACAGGCGGGAGGGAGGTCGGGGAGCTGTTTTTT | CASSLTGGREVGELFF
TRBJ2-5 | TRBV7-2 | . | . | TGTGCCAGCAGCCTTCAAGGGGGTCCTGAGACCCAGTACTTC | CASSLQGGPETQYF
TRBJ1-2 | TRBV13 | . | TRBD1 | TGTGCCAGCAGCTTCAGGGACAGGGAAATTCTCTATGGCTACACCTTC | CASSFRDREILYGYTF
TRBJ2-1 | TRBV5-1 | . | TRBD2 | TGCGCCAGCAGCTCGGGACTAGCGGGGGGAGCCCCCTACAATGAGCAGTTCTTC | CASSSGLAGGAPYNEQFF
TRBJ1-5 | TRBV7-9 | . | TRBD1 | TGTGCCAGCAGCCTCCAGGGGGGGCCCCAGCATTTT | CASSLQGGPQHF
TRBJ2-6 | TRBV29-1 | . | . | TGCAGCGTTGAAGACCGGGGACACTCTGGGGCCAACGTCCTGACTTTC | CSVEDRGHSGANVLTF
TRBJ2-5 | TRBV27 | . | . | TGTGCCAGCAGTTCCAGGCCTCTCCCCATGGAAGAGACCCAGTACTTC | CASSSRPLPMEETQYF
TRBJ1-5 | TRBV7-9 | . | . | TGTGCCAGCAGTTCGGACTCCCAGCCCCAGCATTTT | CASSSDSQPQHF
TRBJ2-5 | TRBV29-1 | . | . | TGCAGCGTTGACATGTTAGGGGAAGAGACCCAGTACTTC | CSVDMLGEETQYF
TRBJ1-3 | TRBV28 | . | . | TGTGCCAGCAGCCCTGTGTCGGGAAACACCATATATTTT | CASSPVSGNTIYF
TRBJ1-6 | TRBV29-1 | . | . | TGCAGCGTTGGGGCGACAGGAGATTCACCCCTCCACTTT | CSVGATGDSPLHF
TRBJ1-1 | TRBV6-1 | . | TRBD1 | TGTGCCAGCAGCGTGGGACAGGATGATGAAGCTTTCTTT | CASSVGQDDEAFF
TRBJ2-3 | TRBV9 | . | . | TGTGCCAGCAGCGTAGCCCCCCCGGTTGATACGCAGTATTTT | CASSVAPPVDTQYF
TRBJ2-7 | TRBV4-2 | . | . | TGTGCCAGCAGCCAAGATCAGGAAGGCCCCCGGGAGCAGTACTTC | CASSQDQEGPREQYF
TRBJ1-2 | TRBV30 | . | TRBD1 | TGTGCCTGGAGTGTACTGGAGGGGGCGACTGGCTACACCTTC | CAWSVLEGATGYTF
TRBJ1-3 | TRBV11-2 | . | TRBD1 | TGTGCCAGCAGCTTGATGGGGCAGGGGGCGGGAAACACCATATATTTT | CASSLMGQGAGNTIYF